This T cell receptor beta chain was profiled in a study of identical twins (dated by TCRdb to 2016 to 2017). At the level of the whole study: To test whether fetal clonotypes persist, the study used deep sequencing on TCR alpha and beta repertoires from monozygotic twins, unrelated adults of various ages, and cord blood. To rule out contamination, the twin experiments were replicated at different times with different library preparation protocols. General conclusions and limits of the study: Excess twin sharing in beta out-of-frame sequences was weaker because fewer shared sequences lowered the signal-to-noise ratio. Because the same donors could not be followed over many years, the conclusions relied on cross-sectional statistical analysis. Zero-insertion analyses could be partly confounded by invariant T cells such as MAIT and iNKT, though diverse VJ usage argued against such confounding for most clonotypes. In monozygotic twins, recombination models systematically underestimated out-of-frame TCR alpha sharing, but the models matched the sharing seen between unrelated individuals. Fewer insertions were carried by abundant cord blood beta clonotypes; a weaker similar trend was observed in young adult naive repertoires, while no such trend was observed in memory repertoires. Compared with coincidental sharing between unrelated individuals, out-of-frame TCR alpha sequences shared between twins had an excess of sequences with low generation probability.

This clonotype was detected only a few times. Its antigen has not been determined. Base qualities are not recorded, but no much larger clone differs from it by a single base. Library method: 5' RACE. TCRdb lists the instrument as Illumina HiSeq 2000. A universal primer binding site was added through template switching, and the final cDNA carried a unique molecular identifier so that TCR cDNA molecules could be counted accurately. Specific primers in the conserved constant-segment region were used to synthesize first-strand cDNA for TCR alpha and beta chains. To control for contamination, each cDNA library was double barcoded with a SMART-Mk sample barcode plus Illumina barcodes. TruSeq adapter sequences and Illumina sample barcodes were added in two successive PCR steps. Sequencing of the TCR alpha and beta cDNA libraries was done on the Illumina HiSeq platform using custom primers. In the original analysis: Raw reads were processed with MiGEC to extract unique molecular identifiers, and MiXCR was used to determine CDR3 positions. Recombination models were inferred per individual with the repgenHMM and IGoR tools using an EM algorithm. The tcR package in R was used for shared clonotype analysis, with sharing normalized by the product of cloneset sizes. To study raw recombination free of thymic and clonal selection effects, out-of-frame nonproductive sequences were analyzed. The public reads were reprocessed in TCRdb via fastp at Q25 and MiXCR, keeping in-frame beta chains. Rows with a matching CDR3 protein are joined into one entry that keeps the most common DNA and genes. TCRdb, not the original authors, processed these V and J calls. The table for this sample lists about 900,000 distinct CDR3 sequences; approximately 13% of them were counted only once. The ten largest clones capture roughly 1.6% of the sample.

Every donor was a healthy Caucasian. The twin cohort consisted of three pairs of female monozygotic twins, all aged roughly 18 to 29 years. RNA for TCR libraries was isolated from peripheral blood mononuclear cells. From the cysteine up to the phenylalanine, the CDR3 has a length of 16 residues. Only the CDR3 region is kept as DNA, spanning 48 bases read in frame from base 1. V ends up 8 bases short and J 2 bases short, with an unmatched junction base count of 12. The germline V gene specifies SGHAT as CDR1 and FQNNGV as CDR2. This sample also appeared in a second study, on yellow fever vaccine responses in identical twins. That second report states: The T cell response to vaccination in identical twins was reported by the authors to appear partly convergent and partly personalized. The study precisely tracked vaccine-responding T cell clones in identical twins.

This clonotype originated in a woman younger than 30 in good health. This receptor chain uses TRBV11-2 and TRBJ2-3; the junction holds 8 bases that match TRBD2. The sequencing input was PBMCs. The CDR3 protein is CASQQRAGGNTDTQYF. The DNA sequence follows: TGTGCCAGCCAGCAGAGGGCGGGGGGCAACACAGATACGCAGTATTTT.